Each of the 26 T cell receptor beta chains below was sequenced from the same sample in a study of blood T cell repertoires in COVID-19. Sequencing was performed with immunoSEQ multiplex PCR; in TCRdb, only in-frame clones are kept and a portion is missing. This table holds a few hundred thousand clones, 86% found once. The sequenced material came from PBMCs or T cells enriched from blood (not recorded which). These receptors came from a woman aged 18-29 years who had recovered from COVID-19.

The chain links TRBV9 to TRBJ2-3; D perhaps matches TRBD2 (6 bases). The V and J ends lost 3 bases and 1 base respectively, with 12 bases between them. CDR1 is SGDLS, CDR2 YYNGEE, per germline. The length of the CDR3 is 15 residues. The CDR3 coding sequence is TGTGCCAGCAGCGATGTGACGGGGGGCACAGATACGCAGTATTTT. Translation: CASSDVTGGTDTQYF.

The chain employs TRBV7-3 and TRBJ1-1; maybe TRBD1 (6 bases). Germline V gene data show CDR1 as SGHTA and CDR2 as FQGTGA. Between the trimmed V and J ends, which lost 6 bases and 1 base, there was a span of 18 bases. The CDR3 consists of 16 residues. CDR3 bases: TGTGCCAGCAGACGGACCGGGACACGGGGGAACACTGAAGCTTTCTTT. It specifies CASRRTGTRGNTEAFF.

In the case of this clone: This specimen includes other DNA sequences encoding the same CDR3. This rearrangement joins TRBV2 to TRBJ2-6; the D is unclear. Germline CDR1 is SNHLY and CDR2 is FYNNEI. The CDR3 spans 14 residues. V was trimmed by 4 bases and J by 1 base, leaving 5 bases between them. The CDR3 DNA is TGTGCCAGCAGTGTGCGGTCTGGGGCCAACGTCCTGACTTTC. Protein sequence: CASSVRSGANVLTF. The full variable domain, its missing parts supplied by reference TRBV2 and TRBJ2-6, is EPEVTQTPSHQVTQMGQEVILRCVPISNHLYFYWYRQILGQKVEFLVSFYNNEISEKSEIFDDQFSVERPDGSNFTLKIRSTKLEDSAMYFCASSVRSGANVLTFGAGSRLTVL.

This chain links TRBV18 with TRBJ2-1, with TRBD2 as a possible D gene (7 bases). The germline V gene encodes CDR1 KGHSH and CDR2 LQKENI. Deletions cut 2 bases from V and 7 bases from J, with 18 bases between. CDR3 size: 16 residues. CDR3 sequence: CASSPEGGGHGNEQFF. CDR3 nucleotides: TGTGCCAGCTCACCAGAGGGGGGGGGCCATGGTAATGAGCAGTTCTTC.

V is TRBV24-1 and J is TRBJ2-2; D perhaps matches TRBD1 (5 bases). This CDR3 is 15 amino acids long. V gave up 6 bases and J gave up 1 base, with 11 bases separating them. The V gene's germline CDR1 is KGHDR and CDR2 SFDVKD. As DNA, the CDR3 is TGTGCCACCAGTAAGGGGTGGGTGAACACCGGGGAGCTGTTTTTT. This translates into CATSKGWVNTGELFF.

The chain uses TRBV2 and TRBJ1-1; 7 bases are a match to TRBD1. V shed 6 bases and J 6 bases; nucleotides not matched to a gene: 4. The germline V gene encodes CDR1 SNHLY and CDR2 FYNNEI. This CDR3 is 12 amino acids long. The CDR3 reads CASRQGFPEAFF. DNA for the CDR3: TGTGCCAGCAGACAGGGGTTCCCTGAAGCTTTCTTT.

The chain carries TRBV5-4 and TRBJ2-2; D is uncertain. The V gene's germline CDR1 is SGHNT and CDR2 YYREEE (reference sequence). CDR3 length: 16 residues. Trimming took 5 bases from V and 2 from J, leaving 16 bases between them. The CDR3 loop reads CASRTSQVGNTGELFF. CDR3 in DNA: TGTGCCAGCAGAACATCGCAGGTCGGAAACACCGGGGAGCTGTTTTTT.

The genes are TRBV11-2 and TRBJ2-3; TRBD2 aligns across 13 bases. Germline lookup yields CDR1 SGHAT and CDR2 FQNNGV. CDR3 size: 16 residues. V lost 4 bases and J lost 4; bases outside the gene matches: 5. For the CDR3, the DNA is TGTGCCAGCAGCTCAAGACTAGCGGGAGGTCCAGATACGCAGTATTTT. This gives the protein CASSSRLAGGPDTQYF.

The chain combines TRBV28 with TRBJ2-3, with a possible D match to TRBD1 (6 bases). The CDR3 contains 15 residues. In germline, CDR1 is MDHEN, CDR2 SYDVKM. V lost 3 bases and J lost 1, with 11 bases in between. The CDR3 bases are TGTGCCAGCAGTTTCCGGGACACGGGCACAGATACGCAGTATTTT. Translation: CASSFRDTGTDTQYF.

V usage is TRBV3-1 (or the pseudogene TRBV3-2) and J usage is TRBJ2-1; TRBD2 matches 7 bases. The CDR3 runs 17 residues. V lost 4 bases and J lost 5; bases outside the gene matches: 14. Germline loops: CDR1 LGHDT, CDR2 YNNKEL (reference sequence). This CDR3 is CASSPQTSAGPHNEQFF. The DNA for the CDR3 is TGTGCCAGCAGCCCCCAAACATCAGCGGGGCCACACAATGAGCAGTTCTTC.

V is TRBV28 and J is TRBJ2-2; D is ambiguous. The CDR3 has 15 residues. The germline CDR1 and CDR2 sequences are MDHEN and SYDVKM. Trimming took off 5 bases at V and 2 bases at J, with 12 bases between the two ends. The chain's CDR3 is CASSTAPSNTGELFF. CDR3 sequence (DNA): TGTGCCAGCAGTACAGCACCTTCAAACACCGGGGAGCTGTTTTTT.

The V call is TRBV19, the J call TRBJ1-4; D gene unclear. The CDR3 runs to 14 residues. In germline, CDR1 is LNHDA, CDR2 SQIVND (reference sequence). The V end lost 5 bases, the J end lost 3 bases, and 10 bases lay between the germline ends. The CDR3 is CASSLRGANEKLFF. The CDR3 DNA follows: TGTGCCAGTAGTTTACGGGGTGCTAATGAAAAACTGTTTTTT.

The CDR3 nucleotides read TGTGCCAGCAGTGAAGATAGATTGGGGGGGACTGGCACAGATACGCAGTATTTT. As protein: CASSEDRLGGTGTDTQYF. J is TRBJ2-3 and V is TRBV2, with 7 nucleotides matching TRBD2. The CDR3 totals 18 residues. The V gene end was trimmed by 1 base and the J gene end by 1 base; junction bases not matched to a gene: 11. CDR1 and CDR2 (germline): SNHLY, FYNNEI.

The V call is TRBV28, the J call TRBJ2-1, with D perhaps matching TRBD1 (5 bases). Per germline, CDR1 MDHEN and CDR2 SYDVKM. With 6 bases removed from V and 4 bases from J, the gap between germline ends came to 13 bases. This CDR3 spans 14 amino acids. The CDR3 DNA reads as TGTGCCAGCAGCTCCCGGACACTTTACAATGAGCAGTTCTTC. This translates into CASSSRTLYNEQFF.

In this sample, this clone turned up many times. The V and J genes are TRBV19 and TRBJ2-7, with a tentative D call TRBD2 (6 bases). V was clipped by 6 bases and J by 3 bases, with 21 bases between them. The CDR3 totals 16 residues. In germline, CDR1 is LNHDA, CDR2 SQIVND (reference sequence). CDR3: CASSRRLGGDNYEQYF. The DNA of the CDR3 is TGTGCCAGTAGCCGCAGATTGGGGGGAGACAACTACGAGCAGTACTTC. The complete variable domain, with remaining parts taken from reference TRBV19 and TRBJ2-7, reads DGGITQSPKYLFRKEGQNVTLSCEQNLNHDAMYWYRQDPGQGLRLIYYSQIVNDFQKGDIAEGYSVSREKKESFPLTVTSAQKNPTAFYLCASSRRLGGDNYEQYFGPGTRLTVT.

CDR3 loop: CASSHRDRGGEQFF. CDR3 bases: TGTGCCAGCAGCCACAGGGACAGGGGGGGTGAGCAGTTCTTC. The chain is built from TRBV6-5 and TRBJ2-1, with TRBD1 matching over 11 bases. Germline V gene lookup returns CDR1 MNHEY and CDR2 SVGAGI. J lost 9 bases, V lost 6 bases, and 7 bases had no gene match. The CDR3 length is 14 residues.

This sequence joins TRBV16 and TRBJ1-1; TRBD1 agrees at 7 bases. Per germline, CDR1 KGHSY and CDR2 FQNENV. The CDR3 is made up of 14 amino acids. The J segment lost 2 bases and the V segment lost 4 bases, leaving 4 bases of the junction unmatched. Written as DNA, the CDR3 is TGTGCCAGCAGCCCTGACAGGGCCAACACTGAAGCTTTCTTT. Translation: CASSPDRANTEAFF.

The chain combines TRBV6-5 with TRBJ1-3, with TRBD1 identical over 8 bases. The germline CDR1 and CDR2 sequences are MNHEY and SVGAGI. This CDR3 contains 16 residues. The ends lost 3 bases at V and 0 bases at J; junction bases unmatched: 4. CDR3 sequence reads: CASSYGQGYSGNTIYF. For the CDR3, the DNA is TGTGCCAGCAGTTATGGACAGGGTTACTCTGGAAACACCATATATTTT.

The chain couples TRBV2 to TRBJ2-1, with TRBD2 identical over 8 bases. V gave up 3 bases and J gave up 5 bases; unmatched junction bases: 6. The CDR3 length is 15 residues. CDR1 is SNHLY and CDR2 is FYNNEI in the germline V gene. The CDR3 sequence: CASSDSTSGNNEQFF. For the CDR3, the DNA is TGTGCCAGCAGTGATAGTACTAGCGGAAACAATGAGCAGTTCTTC. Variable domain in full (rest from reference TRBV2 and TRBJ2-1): EPEVTQTPSHQVTQMGQEVILRCVPISNHLYFYWYRQILGQKVEFLVSFYNNEISEKSEIFDDQFSVERPDGSNFTLKIRSTKLEDSAMYFCASSDSTSGNNEQFFGPGTRLTVL.

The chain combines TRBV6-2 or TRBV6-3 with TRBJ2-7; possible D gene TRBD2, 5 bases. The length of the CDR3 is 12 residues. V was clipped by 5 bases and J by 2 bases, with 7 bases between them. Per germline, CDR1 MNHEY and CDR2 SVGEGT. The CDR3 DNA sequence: TGTGCCAGCAGTCCCGGGGCCTACGAGCAGTACTTC. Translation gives CASSPGAYEQYF.

The CDR3 reads CASSPGLSVGHEQYF. The CDR3 nucleotides read TGCGCCAGCAGCCCGGGACTCTCGGTAGGACACGAGCAGTACTTC. The V call is TRBV4-1, the J call TRBJ2-7; tentative D call: TRBD2 (6 bases). V dropped 4 bases and J dropped 5 bases, with 18 bases sitting between them. Per germline, CDR1 MGHRA and CDR2 YSYEKL. This CDR3 comprises 15 residues.

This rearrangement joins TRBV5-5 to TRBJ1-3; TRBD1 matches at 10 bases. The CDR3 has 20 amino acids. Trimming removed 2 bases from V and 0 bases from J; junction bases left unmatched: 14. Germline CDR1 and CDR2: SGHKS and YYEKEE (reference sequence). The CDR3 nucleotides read TGTGCCAGCAGCTTTGGGGACGCGACAGGGGGCTCTTACTCTGGAAACACCATATATTTT. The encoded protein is CASSFGDATGGSYSGNTIYF.

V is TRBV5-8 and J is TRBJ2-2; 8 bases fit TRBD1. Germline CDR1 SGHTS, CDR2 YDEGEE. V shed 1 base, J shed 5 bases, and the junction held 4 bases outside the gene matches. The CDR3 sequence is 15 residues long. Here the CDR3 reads CASSLTGGKTGELFF. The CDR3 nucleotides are TGTGCCAGCAGCTTGACAGGGGGAAAAACCGGGGAGCTGTTTTTT.

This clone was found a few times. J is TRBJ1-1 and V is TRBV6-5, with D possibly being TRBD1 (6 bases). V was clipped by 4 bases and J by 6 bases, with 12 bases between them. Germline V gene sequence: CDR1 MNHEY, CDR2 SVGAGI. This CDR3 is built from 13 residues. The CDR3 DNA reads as TGTGCCAGCAGTTTAGGCAGGGGCCCTGAAGCTTTCTTT. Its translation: CASSLGRGPEAFF.

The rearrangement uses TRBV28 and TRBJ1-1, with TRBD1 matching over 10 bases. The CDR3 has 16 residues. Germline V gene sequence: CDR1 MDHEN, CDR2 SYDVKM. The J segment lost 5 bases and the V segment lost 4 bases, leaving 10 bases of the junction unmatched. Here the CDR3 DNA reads TGTGCCAGCAGTTCTCATTCCGGACAGGGGGGAACTGAAGCTTTCTTT. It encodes CASSSHSGQGGTEAFF. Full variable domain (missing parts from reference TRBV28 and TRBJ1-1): DVKVTQSSRYLVKRTGEKVFLECVQDMDHENMFWYRQDPGLGLRLIYFSYDVKMKEKGDIPEGYSVSREKKERFSLILESASTNQTSMYLCASSSHSGQGGTEAFFGQGTRLTVV.

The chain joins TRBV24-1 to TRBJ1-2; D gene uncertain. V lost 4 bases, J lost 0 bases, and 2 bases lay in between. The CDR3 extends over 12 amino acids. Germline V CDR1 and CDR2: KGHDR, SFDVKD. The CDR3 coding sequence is TGTGCCACCAGTGACTCTAACTATGGCTACACCTTC. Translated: CATSDSNYGYTF.